One T cell receptor (beta chain) is described in this entry. What it recognizes is unknown. The data are from a study of cytomegalovirus exposure and HLA in healthy donors. Study-wide results and limits: CMV antigen specificity of a few CMV-associated chains was confirmed in vitro. The dataset shows that most TCR sequences were rare, while some public TCRs occurred in many donors.

This table comes from immunoSEQ multiplex PCR, and its TCRdb copy is limited to in-frame clones, with some not included. The sample contains about 400,000 clones, roughly 90% of which appear only once. The origin of this receptor is a young woman in good health and CMV-seronegative. The sequenced sample consisted of PBMCs.

CDR3 residues: CSAGTGLNYGYTF. As DNA, the CDR3 is TGCAGCGCTGGGACAGGGCTGAACTATGGCTACACCTTC. The chain recombines TRBV29-1 with TRBJ1-2; TRBD1 agrees at 9 bases. J was trimmed by 2 bases and V by 7 bases; bases with no gene match: 5. Germline assignment: CDR1 SQVTM and CDR2 ANQGSEA. The CDR3 extends over 13 amino acids.